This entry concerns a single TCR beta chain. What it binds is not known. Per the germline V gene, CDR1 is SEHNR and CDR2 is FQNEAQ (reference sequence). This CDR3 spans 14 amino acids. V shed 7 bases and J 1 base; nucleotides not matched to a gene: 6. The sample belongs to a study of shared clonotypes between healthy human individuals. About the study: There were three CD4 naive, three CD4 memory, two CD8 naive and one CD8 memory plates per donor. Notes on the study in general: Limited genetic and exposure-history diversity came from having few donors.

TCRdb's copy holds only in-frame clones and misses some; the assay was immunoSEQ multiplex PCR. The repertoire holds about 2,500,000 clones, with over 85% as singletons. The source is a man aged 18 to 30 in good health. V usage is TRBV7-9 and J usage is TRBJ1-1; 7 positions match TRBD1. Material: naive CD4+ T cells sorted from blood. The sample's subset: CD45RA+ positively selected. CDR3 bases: TGTGCCAGCACCCTACAGGGGAGGAACACTGAAGCTTTCTTT. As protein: CASTLQGRNTEAFF.